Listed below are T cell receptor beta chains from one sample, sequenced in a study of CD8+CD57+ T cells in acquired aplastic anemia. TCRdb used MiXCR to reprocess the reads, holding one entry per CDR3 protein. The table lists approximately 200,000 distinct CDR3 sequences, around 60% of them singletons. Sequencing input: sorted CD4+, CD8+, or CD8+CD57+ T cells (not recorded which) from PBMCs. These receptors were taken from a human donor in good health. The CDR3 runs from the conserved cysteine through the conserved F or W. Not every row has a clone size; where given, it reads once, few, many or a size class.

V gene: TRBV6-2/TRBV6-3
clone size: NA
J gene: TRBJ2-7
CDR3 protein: CASSYTAREQYF

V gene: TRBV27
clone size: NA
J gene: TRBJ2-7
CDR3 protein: CASSPRRASGSSYEQYF

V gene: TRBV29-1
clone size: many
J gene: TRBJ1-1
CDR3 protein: CSVLQENTEAFF

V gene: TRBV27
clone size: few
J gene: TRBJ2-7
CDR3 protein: CASSPYRSSYEQYF

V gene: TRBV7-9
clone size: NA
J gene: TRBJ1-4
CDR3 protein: CASSYAGQGNEKLFF

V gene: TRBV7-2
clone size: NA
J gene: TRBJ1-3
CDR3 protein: CASSERDRGIGNTTYF

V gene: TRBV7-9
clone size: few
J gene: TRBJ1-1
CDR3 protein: CASSVQGADTEAFF

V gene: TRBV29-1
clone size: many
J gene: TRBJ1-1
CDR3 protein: CSVDQGDTEAFF

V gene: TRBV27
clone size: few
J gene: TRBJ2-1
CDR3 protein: CASSLSGTALEQFF

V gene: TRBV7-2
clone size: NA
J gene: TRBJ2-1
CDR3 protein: CASSPRQDYSYNEQFF

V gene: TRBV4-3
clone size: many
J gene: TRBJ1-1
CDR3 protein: CASSQDRTGSAFF

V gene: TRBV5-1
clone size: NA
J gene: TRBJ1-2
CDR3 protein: CASSVDRVGGYTF

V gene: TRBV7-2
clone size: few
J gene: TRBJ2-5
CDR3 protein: CASSLVEETQYF

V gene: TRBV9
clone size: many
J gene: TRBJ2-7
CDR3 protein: CASSVEAGGYLSYEQYF

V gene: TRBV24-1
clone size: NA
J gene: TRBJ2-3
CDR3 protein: CATSDSGLAGMDTQYF

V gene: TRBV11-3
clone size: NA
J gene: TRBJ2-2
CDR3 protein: CASSQQLLGTGELFF

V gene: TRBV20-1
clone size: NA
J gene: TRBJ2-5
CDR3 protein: CSAAKGSMETQYF

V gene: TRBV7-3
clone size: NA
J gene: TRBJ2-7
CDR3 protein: CASSYDSGVGEQYF

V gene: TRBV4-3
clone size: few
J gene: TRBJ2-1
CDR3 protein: CASSQDRSGLALREQFF

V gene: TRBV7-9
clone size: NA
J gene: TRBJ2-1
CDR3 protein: CACNFVGVHNEQFF

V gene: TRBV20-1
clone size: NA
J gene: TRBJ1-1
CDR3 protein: CSAGDGTEAFF

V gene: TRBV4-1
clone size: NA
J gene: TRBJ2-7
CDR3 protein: CASSLGTSNEQYF

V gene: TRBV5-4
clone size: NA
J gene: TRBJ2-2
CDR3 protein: CASSQTSLTGELFF

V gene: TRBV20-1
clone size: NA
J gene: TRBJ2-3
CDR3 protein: CSASRGGFSSTDTQYF

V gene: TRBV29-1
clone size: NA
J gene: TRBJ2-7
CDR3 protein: CSVEDQGPQYF

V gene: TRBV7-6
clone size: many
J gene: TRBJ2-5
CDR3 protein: CASSLDMGLETQYF

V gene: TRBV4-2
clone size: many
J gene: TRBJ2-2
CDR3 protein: CASSQDRAGESGELFF

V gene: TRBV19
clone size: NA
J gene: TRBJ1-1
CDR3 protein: CASNTGGLTEAFF

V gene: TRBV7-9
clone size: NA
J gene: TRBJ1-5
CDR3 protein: CASSLTGDRNQPQHF

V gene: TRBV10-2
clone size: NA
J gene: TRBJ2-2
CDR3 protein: CASSGAVAGGGTGELFF

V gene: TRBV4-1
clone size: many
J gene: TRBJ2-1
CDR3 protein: CASSQELAGYEQFF

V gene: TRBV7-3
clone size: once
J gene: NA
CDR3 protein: CASSLTMSNEQFF

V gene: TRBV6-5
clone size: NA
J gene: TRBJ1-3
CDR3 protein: CASSVTIGNTIYF

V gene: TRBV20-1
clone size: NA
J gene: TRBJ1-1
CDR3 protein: CSARAMDRTNTEAFF

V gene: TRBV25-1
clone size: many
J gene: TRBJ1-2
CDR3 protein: CASSGIGQGYGYTF

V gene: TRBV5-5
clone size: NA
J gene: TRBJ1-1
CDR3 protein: CASSRTANTEAFF

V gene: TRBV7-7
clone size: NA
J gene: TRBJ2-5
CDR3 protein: CASSFWGRRETQYF

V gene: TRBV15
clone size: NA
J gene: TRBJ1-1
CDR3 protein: CARRGAGMNTEAFF

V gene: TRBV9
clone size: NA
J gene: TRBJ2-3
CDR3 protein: CASSVARGGTDTQYF